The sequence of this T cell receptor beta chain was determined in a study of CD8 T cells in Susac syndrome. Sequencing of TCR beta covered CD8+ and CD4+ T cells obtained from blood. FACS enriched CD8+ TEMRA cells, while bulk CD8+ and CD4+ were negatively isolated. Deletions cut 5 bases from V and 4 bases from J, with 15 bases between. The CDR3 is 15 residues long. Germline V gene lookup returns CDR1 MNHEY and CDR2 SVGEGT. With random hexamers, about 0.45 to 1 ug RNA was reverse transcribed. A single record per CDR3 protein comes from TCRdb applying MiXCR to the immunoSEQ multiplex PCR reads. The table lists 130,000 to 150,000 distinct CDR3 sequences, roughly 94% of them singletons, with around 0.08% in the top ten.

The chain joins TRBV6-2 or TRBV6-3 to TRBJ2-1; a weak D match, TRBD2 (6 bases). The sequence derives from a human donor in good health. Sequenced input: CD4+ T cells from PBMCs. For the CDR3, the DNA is TGTGCCAGCAGTGTCCGGGACTCGGGTTACAATGAGCAGTTCTTC. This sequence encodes CASSVRDSGYNEQFF.